This T cell receptor beta chain derives from a study of Graves' ophthalmopathy and Graves' hyperthyroidism. For the study at large: Hyperthyroidism was considered stable when no ophthalmopathy appeared within 18 months of follow-up.

The authors amplified TCR beta CDR3 regions from RNA transcripts. First-round RT-PCR relied on HTBI primers, and a second-round multiplex PCR came next. TCRdb re-derived calls from the multiplex PCR reads in MiXCR, one entry per CDR3 protein. The table shows around 1.1 million distinct CDR3 sequences, with about 40% occurring only once. As regards this clonotype: Because the CDR3's place on the DNA is in doubt, the DNA is left out and the CDR3 is given as listed by TCRdb.

The V gene's germline CDR1 is SGHVS and CDR2 FNYEAQ. The CDR3 sequence runs 21 residues, both termini included. The rearrangement uses TRBV7-6 and TRBJ2-7; no check of the table's D call, TRBD2, against the DNA was made. Sequencing was carried out using peripheral blood or thyroid tissue (not recorded which). The receptor was isolated from an adult man with Graves' hyperthyroidism. The CDR3 loop reads CASSFYICSGHQTGRSYEQYF.